This T cell receptor beta chain stems from a study of OX40 agonist ivuxolimab in advanced cancers. Some clones are missing from TCRdb's copy, which holds only in-frame ones; the method was immunoSEQ multiplex PCR. The sample comprises approximately 94,000 clones, approximately 80% of which are singletons, and more than 0.95% rests with the top ten. Study-level points and caveats: Averaging showed that CD8+ T cells had more expanded clones than CD4+ did.

The CDR3 is 11 residues long. V was shortened by 2 bases and J by 4 bases, with 3 bases between the two germline ends. Germline CDR1 reads SGHTA; CDR2 reads FQGNSA. As for this clone: Its antigen is currently unknown.

The sequence was obtained from an adult with an advanced solid tumor such as melanoma, head and neck, liver or kidney cancer. The chain has TRBV7-2 and TRBJ2-7; no definite D call. This sample comprised CD4+ or CD8+ T cells sorted from blood, obtained in a trial of the OX40 agonist ivuxolimab. The CDR3 DNA follows: TGTGCCAGCAGCTTAAGATACGAGCAGTACTTC. Amino acid sequence: CASSLRYEQYF.